This TCR beta chain emerged from a study of T cell repertoires in cytomegalovirus infection. Via MiXCR, TCRdb re-called the reads, giving one row per CDR3 protein. The repertoire holds 450,000 to 600,000 distinct CDR3 sequences, with roughly 10% as singletons. The sample holds a few counts of this clonotype. This CDR3 spans 13 amino acids. Trimming took off 3 bases at V and 7 bases at J, with 13 bases between the two ends. Per germline, CDR1 DFQATT and CDR2 SNEGSKA (reference sequence). The TCR originated in a human donor in good health (CMV status not recorded). Some clones in this sample may be carry-over from other donors' samples. Sequenced: PBMCs. The rearrangement uses TRBV20-1 and TRBJ1-5; maybe TRBD1 (6 bases). The CDR3, as DNA: TGCAGTGCTAGCAGGGGAGGAGGCCAGCCCCAGCATTTT. Its translation: CSASRGGGQPQHF.